Reported below is one T cell receptor (beta chain). As yet, its antigen is unknown. The data were taken from a study of identical twins. Study outcomes and limitations: Where beta out-of-frame sequences were concerned, excess twin sharing was weaker. Memory repertoires lacked the insertion deficit that abundant cord blood beta clonotypes showed.

TCRdb reprocessed the 5' RACE reads with MiXCR, giving one entry per CDR3 protein. Here the sample spans under 900,000 distinct CDR3 sequences, 15% to 20% being singletons. A further study also used this sample, focusing on T cells expressing NK-cell markers.

This receptor was obtained from a woman aged 18-29 years in good health. The specimen sequenced was PBMCs.

The DNA of the CDR3 is TGCAGCGAGGAAGGGGGTACGGGGGCCAACGTCCTGACTTTC. Protein: CSEEGGTGANVLTF. The rearrangement links TRBV29-1 to TRBJ2-6; the D gene is possibly TRBD1 (6 bases). Trimming left V 7 bases short and J 4 bases short, with 14 bases between. The germline V gene has CDR1 SQVTM and CDR2 ANQGSEA. The CDR3 is 14 amino acids.